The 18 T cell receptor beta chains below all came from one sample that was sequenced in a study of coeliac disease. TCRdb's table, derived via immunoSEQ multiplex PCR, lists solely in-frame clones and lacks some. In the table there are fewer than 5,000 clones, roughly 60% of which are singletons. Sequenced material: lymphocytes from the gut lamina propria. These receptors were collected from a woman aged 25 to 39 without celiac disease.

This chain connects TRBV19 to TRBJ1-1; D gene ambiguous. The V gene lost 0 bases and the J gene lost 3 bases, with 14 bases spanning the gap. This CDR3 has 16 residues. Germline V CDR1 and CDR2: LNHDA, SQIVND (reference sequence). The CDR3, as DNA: TGTGCCAGTAGTATAGATCGGGCCGTCGGGGACACTGAAGCTTTCTTT. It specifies CASSIDRAVGDTEAFF.

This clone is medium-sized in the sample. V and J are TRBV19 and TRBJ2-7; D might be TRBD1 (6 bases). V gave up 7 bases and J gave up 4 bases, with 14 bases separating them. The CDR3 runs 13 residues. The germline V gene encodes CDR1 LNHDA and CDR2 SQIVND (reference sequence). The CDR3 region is CASTGDKEYEQYF. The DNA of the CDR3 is TGTGCCAGTACAGGGGACAAGGAATACGAGCAGTACTTC. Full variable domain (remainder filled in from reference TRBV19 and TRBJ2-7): DGGITQSPKYLFRKEGQNVTLSCEQNLNHDAMYWYRQDPGQGLRLIYYSQIVNDFQKGDIAEGYSVSREKKESFPLTVTSAQKNPTAFYLCASTGDKEYEQYFGPGTRLTVT.

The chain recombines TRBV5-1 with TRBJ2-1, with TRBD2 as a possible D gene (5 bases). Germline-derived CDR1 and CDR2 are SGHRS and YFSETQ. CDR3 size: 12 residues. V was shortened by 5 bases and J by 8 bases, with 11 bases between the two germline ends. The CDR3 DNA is TGCGCCAGCAGGGAACTAGTCGATGAGCAGTTCTTC. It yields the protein CASRELVDEQFF.

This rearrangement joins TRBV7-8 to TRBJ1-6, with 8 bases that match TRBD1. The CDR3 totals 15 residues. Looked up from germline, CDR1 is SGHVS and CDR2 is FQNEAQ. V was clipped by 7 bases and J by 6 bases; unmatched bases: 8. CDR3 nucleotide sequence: TGTGCCAGCAAACGAGGACAGGGAATTAATTCACCCCTCCACTTT. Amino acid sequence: CASKRGQGINSPLHF.

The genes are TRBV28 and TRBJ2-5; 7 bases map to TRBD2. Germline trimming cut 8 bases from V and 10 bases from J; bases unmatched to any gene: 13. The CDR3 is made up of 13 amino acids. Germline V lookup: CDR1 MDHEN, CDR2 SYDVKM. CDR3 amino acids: CASQTSPSVDQYF. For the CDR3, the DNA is TGTGCCAGCCAGACTAGCCCCTCGGTTGACCAGTACTTC.

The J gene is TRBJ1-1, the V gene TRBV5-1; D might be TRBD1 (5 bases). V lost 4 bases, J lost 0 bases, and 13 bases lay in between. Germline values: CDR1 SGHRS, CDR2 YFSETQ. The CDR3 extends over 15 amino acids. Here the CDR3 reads CASSGDRFLNTEAFF. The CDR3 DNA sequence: TGCGCCAGCAGCGGAGACAGATTTTTGAACACTGAAGCTTTCTTT. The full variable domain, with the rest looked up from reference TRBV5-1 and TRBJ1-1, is KAGVTQTPRYLIKTRGQQVTLSCSPISGHRSVSWYQQTPGQGLQFLFEYFSETQRNKGNFPGRFSGRQFSNSRSEMNVSTLELGDSALYLCASSGDRFLNTEAFFGQGTRLTVV.

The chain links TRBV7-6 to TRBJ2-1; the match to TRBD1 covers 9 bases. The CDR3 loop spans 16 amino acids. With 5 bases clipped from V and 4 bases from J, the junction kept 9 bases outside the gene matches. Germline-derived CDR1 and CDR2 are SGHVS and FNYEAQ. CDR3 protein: CASSVLTGQGYNEQFF. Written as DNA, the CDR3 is TGTGCCAGCAGCGTTCTTACGGGACAGGGTTACAATGAGCAGTTCTTC.

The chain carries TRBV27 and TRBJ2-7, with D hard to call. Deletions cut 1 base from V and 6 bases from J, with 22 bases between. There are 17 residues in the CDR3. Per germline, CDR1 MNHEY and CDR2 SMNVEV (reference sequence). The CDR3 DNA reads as TGTGCCAGCAGTTTATTCGGTCCCGGAACCGACCGCGGCGAGCAGTACTTC. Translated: CASSLFGPGTDRGEQYF.

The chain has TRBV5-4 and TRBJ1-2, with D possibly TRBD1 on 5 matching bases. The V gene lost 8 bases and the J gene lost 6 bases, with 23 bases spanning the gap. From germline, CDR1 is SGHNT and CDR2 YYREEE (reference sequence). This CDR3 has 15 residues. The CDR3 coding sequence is TGTGCCAGTCGCCCCTTTGGGGCAAAATTAGATGGCTACACCTTC. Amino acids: CASRPFGAKLDGYTF. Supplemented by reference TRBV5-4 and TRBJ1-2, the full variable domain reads ETGVTQSPTHLIKTRGQQVTLRCSSQSGHNTVSWYQQALGQGPQFIFQYYREEENGRGNFPPRFSGLQFPNYSSELNVNALELDDSALYLCASRPFGAKLDGYTFGSGTRLTVV.

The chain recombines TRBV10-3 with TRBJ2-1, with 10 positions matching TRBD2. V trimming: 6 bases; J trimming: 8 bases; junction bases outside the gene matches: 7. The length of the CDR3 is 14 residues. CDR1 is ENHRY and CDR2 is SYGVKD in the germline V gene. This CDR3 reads CAISTSGVFYEQFF. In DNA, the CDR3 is TGTGCCATCAGCACTAGCGGGGTTTTCTATGAGCAGTTCTTC.

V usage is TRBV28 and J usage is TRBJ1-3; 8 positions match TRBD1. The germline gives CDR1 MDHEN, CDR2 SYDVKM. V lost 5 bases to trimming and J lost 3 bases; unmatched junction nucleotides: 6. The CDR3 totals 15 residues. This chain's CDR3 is CASSRTGGNGNTIYF. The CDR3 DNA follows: TGTGCCAGCAGTCGCACAGGGGGGAATGGAAACACCATATATTTT. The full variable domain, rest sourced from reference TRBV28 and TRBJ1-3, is DVKVTQSSRYLVKRTGEKVFLECVQDMDHENMFWYRQDPGLGLRLIYFSYDVKMKEKGDIPEGYSVSREKKERFSLILESASTNQTSMYLCASSRTGGNGNTIYFGEGSWLTVV.

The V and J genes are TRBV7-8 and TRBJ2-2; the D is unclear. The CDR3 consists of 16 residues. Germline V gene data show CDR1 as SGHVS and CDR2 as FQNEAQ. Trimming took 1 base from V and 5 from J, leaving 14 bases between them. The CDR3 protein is CASSLVVGPQTGELFF. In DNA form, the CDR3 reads TGTGCCAGCAGCTTAGTAGTGGGCCCCCAAACCGGGGAGCTGTTTTTT.

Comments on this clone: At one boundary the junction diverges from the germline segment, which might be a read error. The CDR3 nucleotides are TGTGCTAGCAGTTACGGACAGGGTGGCGAGCAGTACTTC. It is translated as CASSYGQGGEQYF. The chain links TRBV7-7 to TRBJ2-7; the match to TRBD1 covers 8 bases. CDR3 size: 13 residues. Germline lookup yields CDR1 SSHAT and CDR2 FNYEAQ (reference sequence).

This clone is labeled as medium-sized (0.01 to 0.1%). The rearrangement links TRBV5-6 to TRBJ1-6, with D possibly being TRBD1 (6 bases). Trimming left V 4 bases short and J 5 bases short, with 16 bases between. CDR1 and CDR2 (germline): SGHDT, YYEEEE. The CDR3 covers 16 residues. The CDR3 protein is CASSPYSTGNNSPLHF. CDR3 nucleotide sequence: TGTGCCAGCAGCCCGTATTCTACAGGGAATAATTCACCCCTCCACTTT.

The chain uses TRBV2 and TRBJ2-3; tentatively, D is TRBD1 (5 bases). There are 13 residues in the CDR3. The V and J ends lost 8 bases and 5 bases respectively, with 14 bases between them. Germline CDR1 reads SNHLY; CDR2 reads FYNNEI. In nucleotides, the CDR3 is TGTGCCAGCGGTCCCGGTCAGGGAGATACGCAGTATTTT. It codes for CASGPGQGDTQYF.

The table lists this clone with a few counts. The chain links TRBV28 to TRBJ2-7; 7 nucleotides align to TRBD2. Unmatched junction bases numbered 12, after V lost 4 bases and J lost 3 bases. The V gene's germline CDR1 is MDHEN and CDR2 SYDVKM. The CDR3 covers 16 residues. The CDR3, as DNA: TGTGCCAGCAGTTCGGCAGCTGGGGGGGGTCACTACGAGCAGTACTTC. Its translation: CASSSAAGGGHYEQYF.

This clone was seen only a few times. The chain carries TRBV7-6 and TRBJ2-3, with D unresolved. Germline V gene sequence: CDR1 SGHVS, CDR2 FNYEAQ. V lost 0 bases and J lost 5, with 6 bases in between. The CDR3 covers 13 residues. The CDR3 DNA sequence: TGTGCCAGCAGCTTAGCTCCTAGAGATACGCAGTATTTT. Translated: CASSLAPRDTQYF.

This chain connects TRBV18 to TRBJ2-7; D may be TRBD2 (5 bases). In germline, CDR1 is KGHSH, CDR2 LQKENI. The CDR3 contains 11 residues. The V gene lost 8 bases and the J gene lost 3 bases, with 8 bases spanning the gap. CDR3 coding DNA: TGTGCCAGCCGCGGGTACTACGAGCAGTACTTC. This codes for CASRGYYEQYF.